This TCR beta chain comes out of a study of regulatory T cells in long-lasting Graves disease. Ten or more counts support this clonotype. The time point: newly diagnosed GD, antithyroid drugs for less than 3 months. TCR sequences were obtained from RNA taken from PBMCs. With iRepertoire HTBI primers and Arm-PCR of CDR3 regions, TCR beta libraries were built. TCRdb re-derived calls from the multiplex PCR reads in MiXCR, one entry per CDR3 protein. The data contain 350,000 to 550,000 distinct CDR3 sequences, 14% to 15% of them seen just once; the ten biggest clones take up about a sixth. The germline CDR1 and CDR2 sequences are LGHDT and YNNKEL (reference sequence). After removal of 0 bases from V and 5 bases from J, the junction contained 6 bases not matched to a gene. CDR3 size: 15 residues. In addition, the sample was reused for a study of T cells in Graves' hyperthyroidism and ophthalmopathy. That source notes: Uncontrolled infection, other autoimmune disease, pregnancy or lactation disqualified patients from enrolment.

This receptor was obtained from a woman younger than 45 with Graves disease. The input for sequencing was peripheral blood mononuclear cells (PBMCs), taken at new diagnosis, from a patient treated with antithyroid drugs. The V and J genes are TRBV3-1 and TRBJ2-7; 8 positions match TRBD2. CDR3 residues: CASSQDFRTSNEQYF. Written as DNA, the CDR3 is TGTGCCAGCAGCCAAGATTTCCGGACTAGCAACGAGCAGTACTTC.